One sample yielded the 5 T cell receptor beta chains listed below, sequenced in a study of blood T cell repertoires in COVID-19. The repertoire was sequenced with immunoSEQ multiplex PCR; TCRdb's copy has only in-frame clones and lacks some. The sample has some 340,000 clones; around four fifths are singletons. Sequenced: PBMCs or T cells enriched from blood (not recorded which). The source is a woman aged 45-59 years who had recovered from COVID-19.

V usage is TRBV27 and J usage is TRBJ1-2; D unresolved. Germline-derived CDR1 and CDR2 are MNHEY and SMNVEV (reference sequence). Trimming left V 3 bases short and J 3 bases short, with 8 bases between. This CDR3 is built from 13 residues. The CDR3 is CASSFGQDYGYTF. In nucleotides, the CDR3 is TGTGCCAGCAGTTTTGGGCAGGACTATGGCTACACCTTC.

The chain has TRBV6-5 and TRBJ1-2; possible D gene TRBD1, 5 bases. The V end was cut by 4 bases, the J end by 6 bases, with 15 bases between. The length of the CDR3 is 14 residues. CDR1 is MNHEY and CDR2 is SVGAGI in the germline V gene. In nucleotides, the CDR3 is TGTGCCAGCAGTTTCCAGACGGGACTCAATGGCTACACCTTC. Translated: CASSFQTGLNGYTF.

The table lists this clone with a count of one. The chain's CDR3 is CASSYGWDRGFTEAFF. CDR3 DNA: TGTGCCAGCAGTTACGGGTGGGACAGGGGATTCACTGAAGCTTTCTTT. The genes are TRBV6-5 and TRBJ1-1; 10 nucleotides align to TRBD1. Germline V gene lookup returns CDR1 MNHEY and CDR2 SVGAGI. The length of the CDR3 is 16 residues. With 2 bases clipped from V and 4 bases from J, the junction kept 7 bases outside the gene matches.

DNA for the CDR3: TGTGCCAGCAGCCGACTCTACGGGAGTTACAATGAGCAGTTCTTC. This encodes CASSRLYGSYNEQFF. V usage is TRBV7-8 and J usage is TRBJ2-1; TRBD2 might be the D (6 bases). The CDR3 extends over 15 amino acids. V was pared by 5 bases and J by 4 bases, with 15 bases between. CDR1 SGHVS and CDR2 FQNEAQ come from the germline V gene.

V and J are TRBV5-1 and TRBJ1-2; D gene unclear. The CDR3 has 13 amino acids. The V gene's germline CDR1 is SGHRS and CDR2 YFSETQ. Trimming stripped 3 bases from V and 2 bases from J, with 8 bases between. CDR3 nucleotides: TGCGCCAGCAGCTATACAGAAAACTATGGCTACACCTTC. It encodes CASSYTENYGYTF.